This T cell receptor (beta chain) was identified during a study of blood T cell repertoires in COVID-19. Study summary: Samples taken during acute and convalescent COVID-19 were collected in the United States, Italy and Spain.

Germline V gene sequence: CDR1 SGHNT, CDR2 YENEEA. The CDR3 spans 15 residues. V lost 6 bases and J lost 0; bases outside the gene matches: 4. Original handling: Estimation of nucleated cell counts was performed using reference gene primer amplification. Assay: immunoSEQ multiplex PCR; the TCRdb copy retains only in-frame clones and omits some. The DNA was the basis for D and trimming; V, J and clone size are from that table. The sample lists 200,000 or so clones, roughly nine tenths occurring once. The sample taken for sequencing was peripheral blood. The V gene is TRBV11-3, the J gene TRBJ2-7; 11 bases map to TRBD2. The receptor's source is a woman between 45 and 60 years old with acute or convalescent COVID-19. The CDR3 DNA reads TGTGCCAGCAGTCTAGCGGGGGGCACCTCCTACGAGCAGTACTTC. Translating it yields CASSLAGGTSYEQYF.